This T cell receptor (beta chain) was captured in a study of cytomegalovirus exposure and HLA in healthy donors. PCR was performed using 60 Vbeta and 13 Jbeta primers. Only in-frame clones appear in the TCRdb table, and some are missing; sequencing was by immunoSEQ multiplex PCR. The table has roughly 86,000 clones, around four fifths seen once. This CDR3 is built from 14 residues. The V gene's germline CDR1 is SGHVS and CDR2 FQNEAQ. After removal of 7 bases from V and 2 bases from J, the junction contained 4 bases not matched to a gene. This clone has a handful of counts. The antigen is not known. Overall study findings and caveats: Solely CMV serostatus was available to characterize immune exposure.

The V gene is TRBV7-8, the J gene TRBJ2-3; 9 bases are shared with TRBD2. Specimen: PBMCs. This TCR was recovered from a man aged 50 to 60 in good health and CMV-seropositive. CDR3 in DNA: TGTGCCAGCACCCGACTAGCGGACACAGATACGCAGTATTTT. Encoded protein: CASTRLADTDTQYF.